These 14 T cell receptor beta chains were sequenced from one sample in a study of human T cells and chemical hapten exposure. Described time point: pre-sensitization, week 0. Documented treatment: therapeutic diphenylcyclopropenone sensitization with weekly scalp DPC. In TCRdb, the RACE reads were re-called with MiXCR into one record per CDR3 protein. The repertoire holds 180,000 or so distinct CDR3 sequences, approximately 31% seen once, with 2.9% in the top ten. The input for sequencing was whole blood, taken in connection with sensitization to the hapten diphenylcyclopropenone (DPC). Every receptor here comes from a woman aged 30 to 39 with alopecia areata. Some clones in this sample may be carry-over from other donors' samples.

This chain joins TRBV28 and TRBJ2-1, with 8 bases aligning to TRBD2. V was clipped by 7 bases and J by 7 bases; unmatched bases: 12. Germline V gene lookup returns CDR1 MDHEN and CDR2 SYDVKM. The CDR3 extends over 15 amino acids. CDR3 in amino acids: CASIDRGGPINEQFF. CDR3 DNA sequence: TGTGCCAGCATCGATCGGGGGGGCCCGATAAATGAGCAGTTCTTC.

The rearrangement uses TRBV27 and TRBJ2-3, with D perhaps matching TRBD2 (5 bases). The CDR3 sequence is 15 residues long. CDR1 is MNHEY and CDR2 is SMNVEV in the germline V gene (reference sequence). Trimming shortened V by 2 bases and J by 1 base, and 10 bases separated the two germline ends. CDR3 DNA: TGTGCCAGCAGTTTAAGTGGGAGAGGCACAGATACGCAGTATTTT. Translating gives CASSLSGRGTDTQYF.

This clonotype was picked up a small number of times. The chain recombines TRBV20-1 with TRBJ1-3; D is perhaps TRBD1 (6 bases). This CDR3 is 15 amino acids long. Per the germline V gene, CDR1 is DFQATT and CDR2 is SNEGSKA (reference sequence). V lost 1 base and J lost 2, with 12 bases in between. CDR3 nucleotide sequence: TGCAGTGCTAGAGTCCCGGGGGCAACTGGAAACACCATATATTTT. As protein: CSARVPGATGNTIYF.

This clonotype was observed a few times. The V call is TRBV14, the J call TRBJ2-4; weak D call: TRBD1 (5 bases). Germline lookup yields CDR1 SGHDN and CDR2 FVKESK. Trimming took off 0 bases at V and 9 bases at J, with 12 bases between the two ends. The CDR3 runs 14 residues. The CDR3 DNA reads TGTGCCAGCAGCCAAGAGTCATGGGGCACCATTCAGTACTTC. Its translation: CASSQESWGTIQYF.

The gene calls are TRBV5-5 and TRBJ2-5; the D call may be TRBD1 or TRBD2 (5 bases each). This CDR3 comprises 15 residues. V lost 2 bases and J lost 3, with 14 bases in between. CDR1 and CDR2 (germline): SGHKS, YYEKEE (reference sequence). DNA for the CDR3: TGTGCCAGCAGCTTTGGTTATCGAGGGGAAGAGACCCAGTACTTC. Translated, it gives CASSFGYRGEETQYF.

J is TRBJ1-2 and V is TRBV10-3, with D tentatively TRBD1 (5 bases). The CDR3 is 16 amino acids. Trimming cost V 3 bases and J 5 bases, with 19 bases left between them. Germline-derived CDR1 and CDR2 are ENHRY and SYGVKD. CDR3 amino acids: CAISDARGGNPYGYTF. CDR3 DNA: TGTGCCATCAGTGACGCCCGGGGGGGGAATCCTTATGGCTACACCTTC.

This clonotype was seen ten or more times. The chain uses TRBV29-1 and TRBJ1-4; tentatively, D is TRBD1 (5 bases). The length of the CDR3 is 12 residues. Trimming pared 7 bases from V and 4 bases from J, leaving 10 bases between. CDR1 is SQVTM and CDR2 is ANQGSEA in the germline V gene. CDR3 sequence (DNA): TGCAGCGCTCAGGGCGTTAATGAAAAACTGTTTTTT. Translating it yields CSAQGVNEKLFF. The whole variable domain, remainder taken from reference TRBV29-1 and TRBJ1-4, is SAVISQKPSRDICQRGTSLTIQCQVDSQVTMMFWYRQQPGQSLTLIATANQGSEATYESGFVIDKFPISRPNLTFSTLTVSNMSPEDSSIYLCSAQGVNEKLFFGSGTQLSVL.

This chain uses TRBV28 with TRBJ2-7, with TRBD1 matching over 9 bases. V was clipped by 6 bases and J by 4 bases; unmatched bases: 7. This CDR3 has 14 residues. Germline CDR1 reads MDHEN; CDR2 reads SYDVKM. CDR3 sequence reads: CASRQQGASYEQYF. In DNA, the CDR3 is TGTGCCAGCAGACAACAGGGGGCTTCATACGAGCAGTACTTC.

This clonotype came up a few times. For the CDR3, the DNA is TGCAGCGTTCTGGATTGGGGGCAAGAGACCCAGTACTTC. This translates into CSVLDWGQETQYF. The V and J genes are TRBV29-1 and TRBJ2-5, with D perhaps given as TRBD1 or TRBD2 (5 bases each). This CDR3 region has 13 residues. Trimming took off 5 bases at V and 2 bases at J, with 12 bases between the two ends. CDR1 SQVTM and CDR2 ANQGSEA come from the germline V gene.

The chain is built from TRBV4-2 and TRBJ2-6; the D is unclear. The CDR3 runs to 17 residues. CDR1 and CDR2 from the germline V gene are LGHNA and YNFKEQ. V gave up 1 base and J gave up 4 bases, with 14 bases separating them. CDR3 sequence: CASSQARLTSGANVLTF. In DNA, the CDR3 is TGTGCCAGCAGCCAAGCCCGACTGACCTCGGGGGCCAACGTCCTGACTTTC.

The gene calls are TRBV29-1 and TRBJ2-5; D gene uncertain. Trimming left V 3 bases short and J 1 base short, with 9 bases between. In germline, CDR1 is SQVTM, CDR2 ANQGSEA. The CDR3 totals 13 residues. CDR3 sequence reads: CSVDKASQETQYF. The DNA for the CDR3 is TGCAGCGTTGATAAGGCCAGCCAAGAGACCCAGTACTTC.

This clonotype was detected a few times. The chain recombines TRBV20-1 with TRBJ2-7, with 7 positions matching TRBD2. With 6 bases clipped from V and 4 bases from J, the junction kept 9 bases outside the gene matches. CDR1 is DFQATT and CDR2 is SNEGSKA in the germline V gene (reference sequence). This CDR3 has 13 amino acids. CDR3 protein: CSAISGPPYEQYF. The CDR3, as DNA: TGCAGTGCCATTAGCGGGCCTCCTTACGAGCAGTACTTC.

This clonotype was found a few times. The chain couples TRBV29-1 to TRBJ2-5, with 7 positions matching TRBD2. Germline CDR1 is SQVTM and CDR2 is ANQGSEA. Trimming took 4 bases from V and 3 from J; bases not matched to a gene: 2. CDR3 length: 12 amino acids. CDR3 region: CSVALAEETQYF. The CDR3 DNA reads TGCAGCGTTGCGCTAGCGGAAGAGACCCAGTACTTC.

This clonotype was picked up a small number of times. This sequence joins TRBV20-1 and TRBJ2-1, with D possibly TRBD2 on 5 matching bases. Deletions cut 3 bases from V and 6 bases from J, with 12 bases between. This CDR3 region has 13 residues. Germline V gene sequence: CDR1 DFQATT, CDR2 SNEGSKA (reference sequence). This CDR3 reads CSASSLATNEQFF. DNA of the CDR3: TGCAGTGCTAGTAGCCTAGCAACCAATGAGCAGTTCTTC.